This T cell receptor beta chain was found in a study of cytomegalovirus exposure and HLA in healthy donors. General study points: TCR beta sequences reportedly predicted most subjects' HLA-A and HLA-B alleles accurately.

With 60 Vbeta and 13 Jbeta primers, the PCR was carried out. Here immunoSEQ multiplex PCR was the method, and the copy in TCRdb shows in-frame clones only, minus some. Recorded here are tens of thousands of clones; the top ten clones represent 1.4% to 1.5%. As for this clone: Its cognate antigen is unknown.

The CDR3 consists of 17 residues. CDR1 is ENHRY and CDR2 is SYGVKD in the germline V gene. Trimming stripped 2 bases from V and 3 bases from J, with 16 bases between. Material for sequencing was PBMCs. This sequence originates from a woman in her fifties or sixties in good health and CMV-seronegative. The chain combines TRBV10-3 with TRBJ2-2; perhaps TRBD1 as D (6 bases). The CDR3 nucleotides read TGTGCCATCAGTGAGGGATTCCAGGGGCTGCACACCGGGGAGCTGTTTTTT. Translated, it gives CAISEGFQGLHTGELFF.